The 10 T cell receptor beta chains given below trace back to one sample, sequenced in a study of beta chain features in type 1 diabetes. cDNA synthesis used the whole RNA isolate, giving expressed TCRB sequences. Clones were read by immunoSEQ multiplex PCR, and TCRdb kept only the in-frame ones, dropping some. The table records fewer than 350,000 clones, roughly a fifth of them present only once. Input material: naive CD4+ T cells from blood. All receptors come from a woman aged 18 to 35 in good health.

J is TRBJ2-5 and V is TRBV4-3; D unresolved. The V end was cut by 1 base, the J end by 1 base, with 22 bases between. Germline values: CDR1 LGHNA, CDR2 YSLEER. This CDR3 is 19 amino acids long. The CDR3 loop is CASSQVWNAPSGSQETQYF. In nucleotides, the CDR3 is TGCGCCAGCAGCCAAGTGTGGAATGCCCCTTCAGGATCCCAAGAGACCCAGTACTTC.

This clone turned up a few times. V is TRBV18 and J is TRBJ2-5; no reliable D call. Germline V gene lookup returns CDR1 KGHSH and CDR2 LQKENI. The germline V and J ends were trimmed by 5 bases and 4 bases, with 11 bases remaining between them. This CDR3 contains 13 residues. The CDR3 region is CASSSTRGETQYF. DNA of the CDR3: TGTGCCAGCTCATCGACCAGAGGAGAGACCCAGTACTTC.

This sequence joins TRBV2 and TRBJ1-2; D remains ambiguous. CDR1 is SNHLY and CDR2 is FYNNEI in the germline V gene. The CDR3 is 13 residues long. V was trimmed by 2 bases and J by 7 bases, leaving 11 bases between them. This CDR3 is CASSESSRGGYTF. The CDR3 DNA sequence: TGTGCCAGCAGTGAAAGTTCGCGGGGTGGCTACACCTTC.

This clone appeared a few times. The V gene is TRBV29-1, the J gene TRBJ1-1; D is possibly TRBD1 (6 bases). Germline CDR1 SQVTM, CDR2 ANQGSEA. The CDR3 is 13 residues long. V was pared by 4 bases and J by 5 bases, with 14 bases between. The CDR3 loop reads CSVAEQGRTEAFF. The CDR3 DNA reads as TGCAGCGTTGCAGAACAGGGAAGGACTGAAGCTTTCTTT.

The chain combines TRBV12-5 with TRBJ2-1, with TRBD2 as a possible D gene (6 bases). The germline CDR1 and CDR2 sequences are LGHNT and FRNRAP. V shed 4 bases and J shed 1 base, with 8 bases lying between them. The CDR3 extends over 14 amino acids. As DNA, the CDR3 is TGTGCTAGTGGTTGGAGGGTTTCCTACAATGAGCAGTTCTTC. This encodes CASGWRVSYNEQFF. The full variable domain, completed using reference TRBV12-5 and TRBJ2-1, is DARVTQTPRHKVTEMGQEVTMRCQPILGHNTVFWYRQTMMQGLELLAYFRNRAPLDDSGMPKDRFSAEMPDATLATLKIQPSEPRDSAVYFCASGWRVSYNEQFFGPGTRLTVL.

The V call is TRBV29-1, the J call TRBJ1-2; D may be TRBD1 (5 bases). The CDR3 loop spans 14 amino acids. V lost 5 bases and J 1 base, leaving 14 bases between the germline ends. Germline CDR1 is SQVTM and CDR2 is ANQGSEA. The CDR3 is CSVQFRVDNYGYTF. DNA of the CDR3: TGCAGCGTTCAGTTCAGGGTAGATAACTATGGCTACACCTTC.

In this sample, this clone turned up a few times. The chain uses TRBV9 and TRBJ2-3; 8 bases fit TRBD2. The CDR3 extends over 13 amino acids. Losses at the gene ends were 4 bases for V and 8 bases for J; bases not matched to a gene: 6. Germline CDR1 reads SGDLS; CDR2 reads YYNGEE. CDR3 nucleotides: TGTGCCAGCAGCCCAGCGGGAGAGGGTACGCAGTATTTT. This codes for CASSPAGEGTQYF.

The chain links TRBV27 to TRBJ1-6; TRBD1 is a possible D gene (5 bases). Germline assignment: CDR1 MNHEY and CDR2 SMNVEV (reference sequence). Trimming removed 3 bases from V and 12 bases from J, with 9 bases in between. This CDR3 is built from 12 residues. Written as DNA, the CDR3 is TGTGCCAGCAGTTTGTTGCAGGGACCCCTCCACTTT. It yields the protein CASSLLQGPLHF.

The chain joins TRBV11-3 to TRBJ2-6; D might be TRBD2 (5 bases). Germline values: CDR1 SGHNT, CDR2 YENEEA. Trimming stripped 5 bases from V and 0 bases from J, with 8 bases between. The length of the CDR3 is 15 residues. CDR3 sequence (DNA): TGTGCCAGCAGCGCAGGAGGCTCTGGGGCCAACGTCCTGACTTTC. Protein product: CASSAGGSGANVLTF. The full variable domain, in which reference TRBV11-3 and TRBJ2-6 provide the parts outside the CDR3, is EAGVVQSPRYKIIEKKQPVAFWCNPISGHNTLYWYLQNLGQGPELLIRYENEEAVDDSQLPKDRFSAERLKGVDSTLKIQPAELGDSAVYLCASSAGGSGANVLTFGAGSRLTVL.

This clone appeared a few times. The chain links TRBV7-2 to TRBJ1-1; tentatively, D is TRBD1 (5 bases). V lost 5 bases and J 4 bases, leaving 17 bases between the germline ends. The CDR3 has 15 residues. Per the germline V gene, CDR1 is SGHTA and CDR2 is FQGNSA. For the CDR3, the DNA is TGTGCCAGCAGCCCCAGGGAGGGCGCCGGCACTGAAGCTTTCTTT. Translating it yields CASSPREGAGTEAFF. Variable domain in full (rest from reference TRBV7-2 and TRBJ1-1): GAGVSQSPSNKVTEKGKDVELRCDPISGHTALYWYRQSLGQGLEFLIYFQGNSAPDKSGLPSDRFSAERTGGSVSTLTIQRTQQEDSAVYLCASSPREGAGTEAFFGQGTRLTVV.